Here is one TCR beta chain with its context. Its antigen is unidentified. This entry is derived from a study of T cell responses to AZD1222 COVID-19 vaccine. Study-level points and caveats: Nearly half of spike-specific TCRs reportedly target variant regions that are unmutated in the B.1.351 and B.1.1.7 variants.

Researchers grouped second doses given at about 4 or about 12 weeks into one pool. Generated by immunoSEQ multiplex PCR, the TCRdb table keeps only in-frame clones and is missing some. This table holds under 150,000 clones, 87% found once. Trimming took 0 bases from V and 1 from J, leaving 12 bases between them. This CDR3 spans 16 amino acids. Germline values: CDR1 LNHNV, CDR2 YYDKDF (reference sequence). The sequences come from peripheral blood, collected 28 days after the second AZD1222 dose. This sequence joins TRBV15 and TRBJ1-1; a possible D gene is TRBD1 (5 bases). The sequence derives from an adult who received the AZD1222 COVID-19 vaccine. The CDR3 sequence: CATSRDPGPRNTEAFF. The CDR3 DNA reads TGTGCCACCAGCAGAGACCCGGGACCGAGGAACACTGAAGCTTTCTTT. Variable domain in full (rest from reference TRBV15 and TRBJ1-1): DAMVIQNPRYQVTQFGKPVTLSCSQTLNHNVMYWYQQKSSQAPKLLFHYYDKDFNNEADTPDNFQSRRPNTSFCFLDIRSPGLGDTAMYLCATSRDPGPRNTEAFFGQGTRLTVV.